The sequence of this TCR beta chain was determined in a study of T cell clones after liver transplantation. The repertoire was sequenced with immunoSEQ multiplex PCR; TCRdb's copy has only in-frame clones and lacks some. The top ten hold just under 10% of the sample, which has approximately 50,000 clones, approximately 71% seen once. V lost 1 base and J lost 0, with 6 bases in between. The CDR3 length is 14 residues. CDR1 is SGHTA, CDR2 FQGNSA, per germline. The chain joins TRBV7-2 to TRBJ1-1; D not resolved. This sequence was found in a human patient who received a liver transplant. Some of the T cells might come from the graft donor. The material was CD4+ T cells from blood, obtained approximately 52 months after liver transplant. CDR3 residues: CASSLGIMNTEAFF. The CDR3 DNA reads TGTGCCAGCAGCTTAGGAATAATGAACACTGAAGCTTTCTTT.